The 26 T cell receptor beta chains in this list originate from one sample, sequenced in a study of blood T cell repertoires in COVID-19. The protocol was immunoSEQ multiplex PCR, while the TCRdb copy is restricted to in-frame clones and leaves out a portion. The data contain approximately 220,000 clones, approximately 87% of them singletons. The specimen was peripheral blood. These TCRs come from a man aged 60 to 69 who had recovered from COVID-19.

Many counts were recorded for this clone. V usage is TRBV5-4 and J usage is TRBJ1-3; no reliable D call. This CDR3 region has 13 residues. Germline V CDR1 and CDR2: SGHNT, YYREEE (reference sequence). The ends were cut back, 4 bases at V and 4 bases at J, with 9 bases in the middle. The CDR3 DNA sequence: TGTGCCAGCAGCCCTCAGGCCGGAAACACCATATATTTT. Encoded protein: CASSPQAGNTIYF.

The gene calls are TRBV7-3 and TRBJ2-3; no definite D call. Looked up from germline, CDR1 is SGHTA and CDR2 is FQGTGA. This CDR3 spans 16 amino acids. V shed 5 bases and J shed 2 bases, with 17 bases lying between them. The CDR3 here is CASSETQFSHTDTQYF. The CDR3 DNA follows: TGTGCCAGCAGCGAAACACAGTTTTCACACACAGATACGCAGTATTTT.

This chain joins TRBV7-2 and TRBJ2-7, with D possibly matching TRBD2 (6 bases). V dropped 7 bases and J dropped 4 bases, with 17 bases sitting between them. Germline V gives CDR1 SGHTA, CDR2 FQGNSA. CDR3 length equals 14 residues. The DNA of the CDR3 is TGTGCCAGCAAGGAATTGACGCGGGGATACGAGCAGTACTTC. Protein sequence: CASKELTRGYEQYF. Full variable domain (missing parts from reference TRBV7-2 and TRBJ2-7): GAGVSQSPSNKVTEKGKDVELRCDPISGHTALYWYRQSLGQGLEFLIYFQGNSAPDKSGLPSDRFSAERTGGSVSTLTIQRTQQEDSAVYLCASKELTRGYEQYFGPGTRLTVT.

V is TRBV5-6 and J is TRBJ2-7; 9 bases line up with TRBD1. The CDR3 contains 13 residues. Germline V lookup: CDR1 SGHDT, CDR2 YYEEEE. J gave up 3 bases and V 4 bases, and 2 bases lay outside the gene matches. The CDR3 region has the DNA TGTGCCAGCAGCCAGACAGGGGGCTACGAGCAGTACTTC. Translation: CASSQTGGYEQYF. The full variable domain, its missing parts supplied by reference TRBV5-6 and TRBJ2-7, is DAGVTQSPTHLIKTRGQQVTLRCSPKSGHDTVSWYQQALGQGPQFIFQYYEEEERQRGNFPDRFSGHQFPNYSSELNVNALLLGDSALYLCASSQTGGYEQYFGPGTRLTVT.

CDR3 in DNA: TGCGCCAGCAGCCAGGGACAGGGGGCGATAGATACGCAGTATTTT. Protein: CASSQGQGAIDTQYF. The chain employs TRBV5-1 and TRBJ2-3; TRBD1 agrees at 12 bases. CDR3 size: 15 residues. V lost 4 bases to trimming and J lost 5 bases; unmatched junction nucleotides: 5. Per the germline V gene, CDR1 is SGHRS and CDR2 is YFSETQ.

In its sample, this clone was seen a few times. The sample holds other DNA sequences that translate to the same CDR3. The chain joins TRBV12-3 or TRBV12-4 to TRBJ2-7; no clear D gene. This CDR3 has 12 residues. The germline V and J ends were trimmed by 3 bases and 2 bases, with 5 bases remaining between them. The CDR3 protein is CASSFLTYEQYF. CDR3 coding DNA: TGTGCCAGCAGTTTCTTAACCTACGAGCAGTACTTC.

The rearrangement joins TRBV7-8 to TRBJ2-3, with 7 bases aligning to TRBD1. Trimming removed 7 bases from V and 4 bases from J; junction bases left unmatched: 5. The germline V gene has CDR1 SGHVS and CDR2 FQNEAQ. CDR3 length: 13 amino acids. CDR3 nucleotides: TGTGCCAGCACAAACAGGGGACCAGATACGCAGTATTTT. Its protein product is CASTNRGPDTQYF.

The chain uses TRBV28 and TRBJ1-4; possible D gene TRBD1, 5 bases. This CDR3 is 14 amino acids long. The ends were cut back, 6 bases at V and 7 bases at J, with 15 bases in the middle. Germline V lookup: CDR1 MDHEN, CDR2 SYDVKM. Written as DNA, the CDR3 is TGTGCCAGCAGGGAACGGGGCGGGGCTGAAAAACTGTTTTTT. Protein sequence: CASRERGGAEKLFF.

The chain recombines TRBV19 with TRBJ1-5; possible D gene TRBD1, 6 bases. The germline V gene has CDR1 LNHDA and CDR2 SQIVND (reference sequence). V was cut by 6 bases and J by 4 bases, with 16 bases left in between. This CDR3 is built from 15 residues. Here the CDR3 DNA reads TGTGCCAGTAGCACTACAGGGCAAGAAAATCAGCCCCAGCATTTT. Translation gives CASSTTGQENQPQHF.

The V call is TRBV2, the J call TRBJ2-7; 7 bases map to TRBD1. The ends lost 11 bases at V and 3 bases at J; junction bases unmatched: 13. The CDR3 has 14 residues. From germline, CDR1 is SNHLY and CDR2 FYNNEI. CDR3 DNA: TGTGCCTCCGATCGGGGACAGCGATACTACGAGCAGTACTTC. It encodes CASDRGQRYYEQYF.

This rearrangement joins TRBV29-1 to TRBJ1-2; a possible D gene is TRBD1 (6 bases). V was cut by 8 bases and J by 2 bases, with 15 bases left in between. This CDR3 has 13 residues. Per germline, CDR1 SQVTM and CDR2 ANQGSEA. The CDR3 DNA sequence: TGCAGCACAAACCAGGACAGCAACTATGGCTACACCTTC. Its translation is CSTNQDSNYGYTF.

This clone has just a few counts. The gene calls are TRBV30 and TRBJ2-5; D is perhaps TRBD2 (6 bases). The CDR3 spans 14 residues. With 0 bases removed from V and 5 bases from J, the gap between germline ends came to 13 bases. Germline V gene data show CDR1 as GTSNPN and CDR2 as SVGIG (reference sequence). The CDR3 loop reads CAWSVGTRGETQYF. Here the CDR3 DNA reads TGTGCCTGGAGTGTAGGAACACGGGGGGAGACCCAGTACTTC.

The chain combines TRBV3-1 (or the pseudogene TRBV3-2) with TRBJ1-2; 7 nucleotides line up with TRBD1. V shed 5 bases and J 8 bases; nucleotides not matched to a gene: 14. Germline V CDR1 and CDR2: LGHDT, YNNKEL (reference sequence). The CDR3 totals 15 residues. The CDR3 sequence is CASSSFPLNRGGYTF. For the CDR3, the DNA is TGTGCCAGCAGCTCATTCCCGCTGAACAGGGGAGGCTACACCTTC.

The rearrangement uses TRBV2 and TRBJ2-1; 8 bases fit TRBD2. CDR1 SNHLY and CDR2 FYNNEI come from the germline V gene. The CDR3 has 15 amino acids. V shed 9 bases and J 7 bases; nucleotides not matched to a gene: 14. This CDR3 reads CASQAGVNRGNEQFF. CDR3 coding DNA: TGTGCCAGTCAAGCGGGAGTCAACCGGGGGAATGAGCAGTTCTTC.

The chain is built from TRBV2 and TRBJ2-3, with D hard to call. V was cut by 9 bases and J by 4 bases, with 14 bases left in between. CDR3 size: 13 residues. CDR1 SNHLY and CDR2 FYNNEI come from the germline V gene. The CDR3 bases are TGTGCCAGTTTATTAGGAGCCGCAGATACGCAGTATTTT. Its translation is CASLLGAADTQYF.

The rearrangement links TRBV6-5 to TRBJ1-6; D perhaps matches TRBD1 (6 bases). Germline loops: CDR1 MNHEY, CDR2 SVGAGI. The length of the CDR3 is 15 residues. V lost 6 bases and J lost 5, with 14 bases in between. CDR3 coding DNA: TGTGCCAGCAGAAGGGGGAAGGGCGATAATTCACCCCTCCACTTT. Encoded protein: CASRRGKGDNSPLHF.

This clone was observed a few times. The junction departs from the called germline gene at one end, perhaps through a read error. The CDR3 loop is CASSIHTGSNYGYTF. DNA for the CDR3: TGTGCCAGCAGCATACATACAGGGTCTAATTATGGCTACACCTTC. The rearrangement links TRBV7-2 to TRBJ1-2, with a tentative D call TRBD1 (6 bases). Germline CDR1 is SGHTA and CDR2 is FQGNSA. There are 15 residues in the CDR3. The whole variable domain, filled in from reference TRBV7-2 and TRBJ1-2, reads GAGVSQSPSNKVTEKGKDVELRCDPISGHTALYWYRQSLGQGLEFLIYFQGNSAPDKSGLPSDRFSAERTGGSVSTLTIQRTQQEDSAVYLCASSIHTGSNYGYTFGSGTRLTVV.

The V and J genes are TRBV19 and TRBJ2-2; maybe TRBD1 (5 bases). There are 13 residues in the CDR3. Germline loops: CDR1 LNHDA, CDR2 SQIVND (reference sequence). The V and J ends lost 5 bases and 6 bases respectively, with 10 bases between them. In DNA form, the CDR3 reads TGTGCCAGTAGTGAGCAGGGATCCGGGGAGCTGTTTTTT. Residues: CASSEQGSGELFF. The full variable domain, with the rest looked up from reference TRBV19 and TRBJ2-2, is DGGITQSPKYLFRKEGQNVTLSCEQNLNHDAMYWYRQDPGQGLRLIYYSQIVNDFQKGDIAEGYSVSREKKESFPLTVTSAQKNPTAFYLCASSEQGSGELFFGEGSRLTVL.

This chain uses TRBV5-8 with TRBJ1-1; D gene unclear. The CDR3 contains 13 residues. Trimming cost V 4 bases and J 0 bases, with 7 bases left between them. Per the germline V gene, CDR1 is SGHTS and CDR2 is YDEGEE. CDR3 in DNA: TGTGCCAGCAGCCTACGTTTGAACACTGAAGCTTTCTTT. Translated, it gives CASSLRLNTEAFF.

This chain connects TRBV11-2 to TRBJ1-5; TRBD1 matches 7 bases. The length of the CDR3 is 15 residues. The germline V gene has CDR1 SGHAT and CDR2 FQNNGV. The trim removed 5 bases at V and 5 bases at J, leaving 9 bases unmatched. CDR3 loop: CASSRGQVGDQPQHF. In DNA form, the CDR3 reads TGTGCCAGCAGCCGAGGACAGGTCGGCGATCAGCCCCAGCATTTT. Supplemented by reference TRBV11-2 and TRBJ1-5, the full variable domain reads EAGVAQSPRYKIIEKRQSVAFWCNPISGHATLYWYQQILGQGPKLLIQFQNNGVVDDSQLPKDRFSAERLKGVDSTLKIQPAKLEDSAVYLCASSRGQVGDQPQHFGDGTRLSIL.

This clone was observed a few times. The rearrangement uses TRBV27 and TRBJ1-6; D is unclear. V lost 2 bases to trimming and J lost 0 bases, with 8 bases between them. The CDR3 is 16 amino acids. Germline lookup yields CDR1 MNHEY and CDR2 SMNVEV (reference sequence). The DNA for the CDR3 is TGTGCCAGCAGTTTAGACTCGAGCTCCTATAATTCACCCCTCCACTTT. It yields the protein CASSLDSSSYNSPLHF.

V and J are TRBV4-3 and TRBJ1-1; D unclear. Between the trimmed V and J ends, which lost 0 bases and 5 bases, there was a span of 7 bases. Germline V gene sequence: CDR1 LGHNA, CDR2 YSLEER. The length of the CDR3 is 13 residues. The CDR3 nucleotides are TGCGCCAGCAGCCAAGACGCCCGGACTGAAGCTTTCTTT. It specifies CASSQDARTEAFF.

The chain combines TRBV7-8 with TRBJ2-5, with 7 positions matching TRBD1. V trimming: 3 bases; J trimming: 3 bases; junction bases outside the gene matches: 7. In germline, CDR1 is SGHVS, CDR2 FQNEAQ. This CDR3 has 15 amino acids. The CDR3 sequence: CASSFFGDSKETQYF. CDR3 in DNA: TGTGCCAGCAGCTTCTTCGGGGACAGCAAAGAGACCCAGTACTTC.

CDR3 in amino acids: CATSDSPYPGHQYEQYF. As DNA, the CDR3 is TGTGCCACCAGTGATTCGCCCTATCCGGGACACCAGTACGAGCAGTACTTC. The J gene is TRBJ2-7, the V gene TRBV24-1; weak D call: TRBD1 (6 bases). The CDR3 contains 17 residues. V gave up 2 bases and J gave up 4 bases, with 20 bases separating them. Germline V gives CDR1 KGHDR, CDR2 SFDVKD.

A single count supports this clone. The CDR3 region is CASSSSALAGGRNEQFF. CDR3 coding DNA: TGTGCCAGCAGCTCCTCGGCACTAGCGGGGGGGCGCAATGAGCAGTTCTTC. This sequence joins TRBV7-2 and TRBJ2-1; the match to TRBD2 covers 13 bases. Germline V gene lookup returns CDR1 SGHTA and CDR2 FQGNSA. This CDR3 comprises 17 residues. V was pared by 4 bases and J by 6 bases, with 9 bases of the junction left unmatched.

This sequence joins TRBV10-2 and TRBJ2-4; D unclear. Trimming removed 1 base from V and 4 bases from J, with 5 bases in between. CDR1 and CDR2 (germline): WSHSY, SAAADI. The CDR3 sequence is 13 residues long. The CDR3 coding sequence is TGCGCCAGCAGTGAGTTGAGTAAAAACATTCAGTACTTC. Its translation is CASSELSKNIQYF.